A single sample is the source of the 30 T cell receptor beta chains below, sequenced in a study of blood T cell repertoires in COVID-19 (dated by TCRdb to about 2020). Library generation was performed with the immunoSEQ multiplex PCR assay. TCRdb took over this immuneACCESS table, retaining in-frame rearrangements with V and J assigned. Such tables are incomplete; in checked studies, under half of the missing clones stem from an unresolved V gene, and the remainder is unexplained. The sample table shows approximately 170,000 clones, and approximately 85% are seen once. The ten largest clones represent about 8.4% of the sample. The specimen sequenced was PBMCs or T cells enriched from blood (not recorded which). These receptors came from a woman aged 18-29 years who had recovered from COVID-19.

This rearrangement joins TRBV2 to TRBJ1-4; D is uncertain. This CDR3 has 14 residues. From germline, CDR1 is SNHLY and CDR2 FYNNEI. V gave up 8 bases and J gave up 3 bases, with 13 bases separating them. This CDR3 is CASLMFQSNEKLFF. CDR3 bases: TGTGCCAGCTTAATGTTCCAGTCTAATGAAAAACTGTTTTTT. The entire variable domain, with the rest obtained from reference TRBV2 and TRBJ1-4, is as follows: EPEVTQTPSHQVTQMGQEVILRCVPISNHLYFYWYRQILGQKVEFLVSFYNNEISEKSEIFDDQFSVERPDGSNFTLKIRSTKLEDSAMYFCASLMFQSNEKLFFGSGTQLSVL.

The chain joins TRBV28 to TRBJ1-3, with 9 nucleotides matching TRBD1. CDR1 and CDR2 (germline): MDHEN, SYDVKM. There are 14 residues in the CDR3. V lost 6 bases and J lost 8; bases outside the gene matches: 8. CDR3 coding DNA: TGTGCCAGCAGCCTGATACAGGGGGCATACACCATATATTTT. Translation: CASSLIQGAYTIYF.

CDR3 amino acids: CASTLVVGYNEQFF. The CDR3 DNA reads as TGTGCCAGCACCCTTGTAGTCGGCTACAATGAGCAGTTCTTC. This chain uses TRBV28 with TRBJ2-1; D is ambiguous. Between the trimmed V and J ends, which lost 7 bases and 3 bases, there was a span of 13 bases. The V gene's germline CDR1 is MDHEN and CDR2 SYDVKM. The CDR3 is 14 amino acids.

The rearrangement uses TRBV30 and TRBJ1-1, with a tentative D call TRBD1 (5 bases). The CDR3 spans 14 residues. CDR1 GTSNPN and CDR2 SVGIG come from the germline V gene (reference sequence). V was cut by 8 bases and J by 0 bases, with 16 bases left in between. CDR3 DNA: TGTGCCGGGGCAACCCGGGACTTGAACACTGAAGCTTTCTTT. Its translation: CAGATRDLNTEAFF.

The chain joins TRBV7-2 to TRBJ2-3; TRBD2 is a possible D gene (6 bases). Germline lookup yields CDR1 SGHTA and CDR2 FQGNSA. CDR3 length: 15 amino acids. The germline V and J ends were trimmed by 3 bases and 4 bases, with 14 bases remaining between them. CDR3 in DNA: TGTGCCAGCAGCTTGGCGGGGCTGAGAGCAGATACGCAGTATTTT. This gives the protein CASSLAGLRADTQYF. Full variable domain (rest looked up from reference TRBV7-2 and TRBJ2-3): GAGVSQSPSNKVTEKGKDVELRCDPISGHTALYWYRQSLGQGLEFLIYFQGNSAPDKSGLPSDRFSAERTGGSVSTLTIQRTQQEDSAVYLCASSLAGLRADTQYFGPGTRLTVL.

V usage is TRBV25-1 and J usage is TRBJ2-1; D is possibly TRBD1 (6 bases). In germline, CDR1 is MGHDK, CDR2 SYGVNS. This CDR3 region has 14 residues. Between the trimmed V and J ends, which lost 3 bases and 4 bases, there was a span of 10 bases. The CDR3 DNA follows: TGTGCCAGCAGTGATTACAGGGAATACAATGAGCAGTTCTTC. Protein: CASSDYREYNEQFF.

The sample holds one count of this clone. The chain links TRBV9 to TRBJ2-7; the match to TRBD1 covers 10 bases. CDR3 length equals 18 residues. CDR1 is SGDLS, CDR2 YYNGEE, per germline. Trimming at V came to 3 bases and at J to 7 bases, leaving 19 bases not matched to a gene. CDR3 residues: CASSASPIYDRGRFEQYF. Written as DNA, the CDR3 is TGTGCCAGCAGCGCGTCCCCCATCTATGACAGGGGGCGTTTTGAGCAGTACTTC.

The CDR3 reads CASSLVPGIAYGYTF. The CDR3 DNA reads as TGTGCCAGCAGCTTAGTACCAGGGATCGCCTATGGCTACACCTTC. The V gene is TRBV7-9, the J gene TRBJ1-2, with D possibly matching TRBD1 (5 bases). The V and J ends lost 1 base and 4 bases respectively, with 13 bases between them. Germline CDR1 reads SEHNR; CDR2 reads FQNEAQ (reference sequence). The CDR3 has 15 residues.

V and J are TRBV5-6 and TRBJ1-2, with 8 bases lining up with TRBD1. Trimming cost V 6 bases and J 4 bases; bases outside gene matches: 8. Germline assignment: CDR1 SGHDT and CDR2 YYEEEE. The CDR3 contains 14 residues. Written as DNA, the CDR3 is TGTGCCAGCACCCGTATGGGGACAGGCTATGGCTACACCTTC. Translating it yields CASTRMGTGYGYTF.

There are a few counts of this clone. This chain links TRBV30 with TRBJ1-1, with TRBD1 matching over 8 bases. This CDR3 comprises 11 residues. V gave up 5 bases and J gave up 7 bases; unmatched junction bases: 3. Germline CDR1 and CDR2: GTSNPN and SVGIG (reference sequence). CDR3 sequence: CAWDRGNEAFF. The CDR3 DNA reads as TGTGCCTGGGACAGGGGAAATGAAGCTTTCTTT.

The gene calls are TRBV28 and TRBJ1-2; no definite D call. V lost 6 bases and J 5 bases, leaving 10 bases between the germline ends. Germline V gene data show CDR1 as MDHEN and CDR2 as SYDVKM. The CDR3 extends over 12 amino acids. The CDR3 DNA reads as TGTGCCAGCAGCTATGACACGTATGGCTACACCTTC. Translated: CASSYDTYGYTF.

The CDR3 coding sequence is TGTGCCAGCAGTTACTCGCCGTCTAGCCGGCACACGCAGTATTTT. This translates into CASSYSPSSRHTQYF. The chain joins TRBV6-5 to TRBJ2-3; TRBD2 is a possible D gene (5 bases). CDR1 and CDR2 from the germline V gene are MNHEY and SVGAGI. Deletions cut 0 bases from V and 9 bases from J, with 16 bases between. This CDR3 has 15 residues.

The CDR3 here is CASSLAGGADTQYF. The CDR3 DNA reads TGTGCCAGCTCTTTAGCGGGAGGCGCAGATACGCAGTATTTT. The V gene is TRBV18, the J gene TRBJ2-3, with 10 bases matching TRBD2. J lost 4 bases, V lost 6 bases, and 4 bases had no gene match. This CDR3 region has 14 residues. Germline values: CDR1 KGHSH, CDR2 LQKENI.

The chain recombines TRBV5-1 with TRBJ2-5; 8 nucleotides match TRBD1. Germline V CDR1 and CDR2: SGHRS, YFSETQ. Trimming cost V 5 bases and J 7 bases; bases outside gene matches: 10. The length of the CDR3 is 14 residues. CDR3 nucleotide sequence: TGCGCCAGCAGTCTAGAGGGGACAGGCTCGACCCAGTACTTC. It encodes CASSLEGTGSTQYF.

The rearrangement links TRBV5-6 to TRBJ2-1; a weak D match, TRBD1 (5 bases). The CDR3 length is 18 residues. V shed 0 bases and J shed 4 bases, with 20 bases lying between them. Germline CDR1 and CDR2: SGHDT and YYEEEE. The CDR3 loop reads CASSLENRQKNIYNEQFF. The CDR3 coding sequence is TGTGCCAGCAGCTTGGAAAACAGACAGAAGAATATATACAATGAGCAGTTCTTC.

This chain uses TRBV11-3 with TRBJ2-1; D is ambiguous. This CDR3 region has 11 residues. The V and J ends lost 1 base and 9 bases respectively, with 4 bases between them. Germline values: CDR1 SGHNT, CDR2 YENEEA. The chain's CDR3 is CASSLAGEQFF. The CDR3 bases are TGTGCCAGCAGCTTAGCGGGTGAGCAGTTCTTC.

This rearrangement joins TRBV28 to TRBJ1-5; 9 bases align to TRBD1. This CDR3 spans 10 amino acids. Germline values: CDR1 MDHEN, CDR2 SYDVKM. Here the CDR3 reads CGTGDQPQHF. DNA of the CDR3: TGTGGGACAGGGGATCAGCCCCAGCATTTT.

The V gene is TRBV5-1, the J gene TRBJ1-1; D not resolved. V lost 5 bases to trimming and J lost 1 base, with 9 bases between them. The CDR3 is 13 residues long. Germline-derived CDR1 and CDR2 are SGHRS and YFSETQ. The CDR3 here is CASRSRRNTEAFF. CDR3 coding DNA: TGCGCCAGCAGATCACGGAGGAACACTGAAGCTTTCTTT.

This chain connects TRBV6-5 to TRBJ1-3, with D maybe TRBD1 (6 bases). From germline, CDR1 is MNHEY and CDR2 SVGAGI. Deletions cut 4 bases from V and 5 bases from J, with 15 bases between. This CDR3 has 15 amino acids. CDR3 in DNA: TGTGCCAGCAGTTCCCATGGACAGCAACGAAACACCATATATTTT. Translating it yields CASSSHGQQRNTIYF.

J is TRBJ1-1 and V is TRBV28; D possibly corresponds to TRBD1 (5 bases). Germline assignment: CDR1 MDHEN and CDR2 SYDVKM. The CDR3 totals 13 residues. Trimming stripped 2 bases from V and 8 bases from J, with 12 bases between. This CDR3 reads CASSLEVRGEAFF. CDR3 DNA sequence: TGTGCCAGCAGTTTAGAAGTGCGGGGCGAAGCTTTCTTT.

This clone was found a few times. The chain links TRBV4-2 to TRBJ1-5; TRBD1 matches at 7 bases. This CDR3 spans 12 amino acids. The germline V gene has CDR1 LGHNA and CDR2 YNFKEQ. The V segment lost 3 bases and the J segment 13 bases; nucleotides outside the gene matches: 6. The CDR3 DNA follows: TGTGCCAGCAGCCAGGAGACAGGGACGCAGCATTTT. Translation gives CASSQETGTQHF.

The count of this clone is one. The genes are TRBV4-1 and TRBJ2-1; a possible D gene is TRBD2 (6 bases). This CDR3 contains 13 residues. Trimming left V 3 bases short and J 3 bases short, with 6 bases between. The germline V gene has CDR1 MGHRA and CDR2 YSYEKL. CDR3: CASSHGGYNEQFF. CDR3 sequence (DNA): TGCGCCAGCAGCCACGGGGGCTACAATGAGCAGTTCTTC.

V is TRBV10-3 and J is TRBJ2-1; D remains ambiguous. Germline V gene data show CDR1 as ENHRY and CDR2 as SYGVKD. Trimming took off 0 bases at V and 7 bases at J, with 10 bases between the two ends. The CDR3 extends over 14 amino acids. Written as DNA, the CDR3 is TGTGCCATCAGTGAGTCCGTGTTAGTAAATGAGCAGTTCTTC. It yields the protein CAISESVLVNEQFF.

V usage is TRBV28 and J usage is TRBJ2-2, with 8 nucleotides matching TRBD2. Per germline, CDR1 MDHEN and CDR2 SYDVKM. This CDR3 is 15 amino acids long. Trimming removed 1 base from V and 5 bases from J; junction bases left unmatched: 3. CDR3 region: CASSLYSGVTGELFF. DNA of the CDR3: TGTGCCAGCAGTTTATATAGCGGGGTTACCGGGGAGCTGTTTTTT.

J is TRBJ2-3 and V is TRBV5-1; D possibly corresponds to TRBD2 (5 bases). CDR1 is SGHRS and CDR2 is YFSETQ in the germline V gene. The V end lost 0 bases, the J end lost 0 bases, and 11 bases lay between the germline ends. This CDR3 has 16 residues. CDR3 DNA: TGCGCCAGCAGCTTGGCTACGGGGAAAAGCACAGATACGCAGTATTTT. Its protein is CASSLATGKSTDTQYF.

A single count supports this clone. The rearrangement joins TRBV10-3 to TRBJ1-2; 9 nucleotides match TRBD1. V dropped 10 bases and J dropped 3; count of bases not matched to a gene: 15. In germline, CDR1 is ENHRY, CDR2 SYGVKD. This CDR3 is 16 amino acids long. CDR3 sequence (DNA): TGTGCCACGACTCCGGGACAGGGCCTTCTTCACTATGGCTACACCTTC. It encodes CATTPGQGLLHYGYTF.

The chain combines TRBV5-8 with TRBJ2-2; 13 bases align to TRBD2. Looked up from germline, CDR1 is SGHTS and CDR2 is YDEGEE. V trimming: 4 bases; J trimming: 4 bases; junction bases outside the gene matches: 4. CDR3 length: 16 amino acids. CDR3 amino acids: CASSPGTSGITGELFF. The CDR3 DNA reads TGTGCCAGCAGCCCCGGGACTAGCGGGATCACCGGGGAGCTGTTTTTT.

About this clone itself: Other DNA sequences within the sample encode an identical CDR3. The genes are TRBV27 and TRBJ1-2; the D gene is possibly TRBD1 (5 bases). V was shortened by 3 bases and J by 4 bases, with 9 bases between the two germline ends. Germline V CDR1 and CDR2: MNHEY, SMNVEV (reference sequence). The CDR3 extends over 13 amino acids. The CDR3 sequence: CASSFDRSYGYTF. Here the CDR3 DNA reads TGTGCCAGCAGTTTCGACAGAAGCTATGGCTACACCTTC.

V usage is TRBV6-5 and J usage is TRBJ1-2, with 8 bases fitting TRBD1. The ends lost 0 bases at V and 8 bases at J; junction bases unmatched: 5. The CDR3 has 14 amino acids. Per the germline V gene, CDR1 is MNHEY and CDR2 is SVGAGI. The CDR3 sequence is CASSYSTGVGGYTF. Written as DNA, the CDR3 is TGTGCCAGCAGTTACTCGACAGGGGTGGGCGGCTACACCTTC.

This clone was counted between two and nine times. CDR3 amino acids: CASSQVQTSSYEQYF. The CDR3 DNA is TGTGCCAGCAGCCAAGTACAGACCAGCTCCTACGAGCAGTACTTC. This chain links TRBV3-1 (or the pseudogene TRBV3-2) with TRBJ2-7; unclear D gene. CDR3 length: 15 amino acids. V was shortened by 1 base and J by 0 bases, with 10 bases between the two germline ends. Germline V gives CDR1 LGHDT, CDR2 YNNKEL (reference sequence).